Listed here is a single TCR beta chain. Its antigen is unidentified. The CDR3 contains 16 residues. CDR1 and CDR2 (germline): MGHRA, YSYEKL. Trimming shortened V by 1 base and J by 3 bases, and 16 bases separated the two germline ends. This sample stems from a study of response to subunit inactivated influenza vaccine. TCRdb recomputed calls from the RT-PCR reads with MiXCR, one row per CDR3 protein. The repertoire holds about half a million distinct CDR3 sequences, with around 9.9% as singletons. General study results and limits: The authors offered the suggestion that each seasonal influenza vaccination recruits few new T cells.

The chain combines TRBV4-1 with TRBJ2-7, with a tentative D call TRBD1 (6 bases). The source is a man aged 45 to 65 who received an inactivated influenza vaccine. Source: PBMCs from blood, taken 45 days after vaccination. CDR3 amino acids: CASSQASGTSNYEQYF. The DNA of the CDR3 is TGCGCCAGCAGCCAAGCCTCCGGGACATCAAACTACGAGCAGTACTTC.